A single sample gave rise to the 7 T cell receptor beta chains below, sequenced in a study of cytomegalovirus exposure and HLA in healthy donors. Primers: 60 Vbeta forward and 13 Jbeta reverse. The repertoire was sequenced with immunoSEQ multiplex PCR; TCRdb's copy has only in-frame clones and lacks some. The sample consists of roughly 140,000 clones, 70% to 90% of them appearing once. The material sequenced was PBMCs. The receptors here all came from a woman in her 40s in good health and CMV-seropositive.

The chain combines TRBV4-2 with TRBJ2-1; TRBD1 aligns across 9 bases. The CDR3 runs 16 residues. V was clipped by 1 base and J by 7 bases; unmatched bases: 8. CDR1 LGHNA and CDR2 YNFKEQ come from the germline V gene. CDR3 sequence: CASSQGQGVQGNEQFF. As DNA, the CDR3 is TGTGCCAGCAGCCAAGGACAGGGGGTCCAAGGGAATGAGCAGTTCTTC.

This clone was observed once. The rearrangement links TRBV5-5 to TRBJ1-2; D call uncertain. With 3 bases removed from V and 1 base from J, the gap between germline ends came to 7 bases. This CDR3 spans 13 amino acids. From germline, CDR1 is SGHKS and CDR2 YYEKEE (reference sequence). This CDR3 reads CASSSSRNYGYTF. The CDR3 DNA sequence: TGTGCCAGCAGCTCCAGTCGTAACTATGGCTACACCTTC.

V and J are TRBV21-1 and TRBJ2-1; TRBD2, the table's D call, was not compared with the DNA. TRBV21-1 is termed a pseudogene. CDR3 length equals 10 residues. Here the CDR3 reads CASREVEQFF. The CDR3 coding sequence is TGTGCCAGCAGGGAGGTTGAGCAGTTCTTC.

The gene calls are TRBV6-5 and TRBJ2-3; maybe TRBD2 (6 bases). Between the trimmed V and J ends, which lost 4 bases and 2 bases, there was a span of 16 bases. Germline lookup yields CDR1 MNHEY and CDR2 SVGAGI. This CDR3 region has 16 residues. In nucleotides, the CDR3 is TGTGCCAGCAGTTCCCTACTGCGGGGTTCCACAGATACGCAGTATTTT. Its translation is CASSSLLRGSTDTQYF.

The V and J genes are TRBV4-1 and TRBJ2-7; no reliable D call. The CDR3 contains 15 residues. Germline CDR1 and CDR2: MGHRA and YSYEKL. V shed 0 bases and J shed 3 bases, with 12 bases lying between them. This CDR3 reads CASSQELVSFYEQYF. The CDR3 DNA follows: TGCGCCAGCAGCCAAGAGTTAGTATCCTTCTACGAGCAGTACTTC.

This rearrangement joins TRBV7-9 to TRBJ2-5; a possible D gene is TRBD2 (6 bases). CDR1 is SEHNR and CDR2 is FQNEAQ in the germline V gene (reference sequence). Trimming pared 1 base from V and 6 bases from J, leaving 12 bases between. This CDR3 has 14 amino acids. The chain's CDR3 is CASSLGAGPKTQYF. As DNA, the CDR3 is TGTGCCAGCAGCTTAGGGGCGGGGCCGAAGACCCAGTACTTC.

The chain has TRBV5-1 and TRBJ1-4; 7 bases are shared with TRBD1. The V segment lost 4 bases and the J segment 8 bases; nucleotides outside the gene matches: 8. The CDR3 spans 14 residues. Per germline, CDR1 SGHRS and CDR2 YFSETQ. The CDR3 bases are TGCGCCAGCAGCATATCGGGACAGAAGGAAAAACTGTTTTTT. This sequence encodes CASSISGQKEKLFF.